These T cell receptor beta chains were read from a single sample in a study of cytomegalovirus exposure and HLA in healthy donors. Assay used: immunoSEQ multiplex PCR; TCRdb lists only in-frame clones, some missing. This table holds about 94,000 clones, roughly 77% found once. Sequencing was carried out using PBMCs. The receptors were gathered from a human donor in good health. Each CDR3 is given with its conserved first and last residue. D genes are given only for firm matches. The size of a clone is reported for some rows only, either as once, few or many, or as a class for expanded clones.

CDR3	DNA	V	J	size	D
CASSLDYGTDTGELFF	TGTGCCAGCAGCTTAGACTACGGGACAGACACCGGGGAGCTGTTTTTT	TRBV7-9	TRBJ2-2	-	TRBD1
CASSRGGNTEAFF	TGTGCCAGCTCCCGAGGGGGGAACACTGAAGCTTTCTTT	TRBV18	TRBJ1-1	-	-
CASSPLALETQYF	TGTGCCAGCAGCCCCCTTGCGCTAGAGACCCAGTACTTC	TRBV11-1	TRBJ2-5	medium-sized	-
CASSIRTGPYEQYF	TGTGCCAGTAGTATTCGGACAGGTCCTTACGAGCAGTACTTC	TRBV19	TRBJ2-7	-	TRBD1
CASSQTQGAGEQYF	TGCGCCAGCAGCCAGACCCAGGGGGCTGGCGAGCAGTACTTC	TRBV4-1	TRBJ2-7	-	TRBD1
CASSVGVSGVYEQYF	TGTGCCAGCAGCGTAGGTGTTAGCGGGGTGTACGAGCAGTACTTC	TRBV9	TRBJ2-7	-	TRBD2
CASRPQGITYNEQFF	TGCGCCAGCAGGCCTCAGGGTATTACCTACAATGAGCAGTTCTTC	TRBV5-1	TRBJ2-1	-	-
CASSPRLAGVTGELFF	TGTGCCAGCAGCCCCCGACTAGCGGGAGTAACCGGGGAGCTGTTTTTT	TRBV9	TRBJ2-2	-	TRBD2
CASSPTGGAHNEKLFF	TGTGCCAGCAGCCCGACGGGGGGGGCCCATAATGAAAAACTGTTTTTT	TRBV7-9	TRBJ1-4	-	-
CASGRGTGGSYNSPLHF	TGTGCTAGTGGACGAGGGACAGGGGGCTCCTATAATTCACCCCTCCACTTT	TRBV12-5	TRBJ1-6	-	TRBD1
CASGLVAGPPDGYTF	TGTGCTAGTGGTTTGGTAGCGGGCCCCCCGGATGGCTACACCTTC	TRBV12-5	TRBJ1-2	once	-
CASSWTSGNTGELFF	TGCGCCAGCTCCTGGACTAGTGGGAACACCGGGGAGCTGTTTTTT	TRBV5-1	TRBJ2-2	-	TRBD2
CASSLSRGASETQYF	TGTGCCAGCAGCCTTAGCCGGGGGGCTTCGGAGACCCAGTACTTC	TRBV7-9	TRBJ2-5	-	-
CASSIFGTSGYF	TGTGCCAGCAGCATATTCGGGACTAGCGGGTATTTT	TRBV21-1	TRBJ2-3	once	-
CAWGVGGNSPLHF	TGTGCCTGGGGGGTGGGGGGTAATTCACCCCTCCACTTT	TRBV30	TRBJ1-6	-	-
CASSLGGASSYNSPLHF	TGCGCCAGCAGCTTGGGGGGAGCGAGCTCCTATAATTCACCCCTCCACTTT	TRBV5-1	TRBJ1-6	few	-
CASSPVAGGSYNEQFF	TGTGCCAGCAGTCCGGTAGCGGGAGGGTCCTACAATGAGCAGTTCTTC	TRBV27	TRBJ2-1	once	TRBD2
CASSFLQGGNTGELFF	TGCGCCAGCAGCTTCCTACAGGGCGGGAACACCGGGGAGCTGTTTTTT	TRBV5-1	TRBJ2-2	few	-
CASSHTGWNQPQHF	TGCGCCAGCAGCCACACAGGGTGGAATCAGCCCCAGCATTTT	TRBV4-1	TRBJ1-5	-	-
CSVTKGLAANYEQYF	TGCAGCGTCACAAAGGGACTAGCGGCTAACTACGAGCAGTACTTC	TRBV29-1	TRBJ2-7	once	TRBD2
CSVSSRLSYEQYF	TGCAGCGTTTCAAGCAGGCTCTCCTACGAGCAGTACTTC	TRBV29-1	TRBJ2-7	-	-
CASSLVGGRPAGYTF	TGTGCCAGCAGCTTAGTCGGAGGGCGTCCGGCTGGCTACACCTTC	TRBV7-8	TRBJ1-2	-	-
CASSQDSGRNTGELFF	TGCGCCAGCAGCCAAGACAGCGGGAGGAACACCGGGGAGCTGTTTTTT	TRBV4-1	TRBJ2-2	-	TRBD2
CATSRVVTEAFF	TGTGCCACCAGCAGAGTCGTAACTGAAGCTTTCTTT	TRBV15	TRBJ1-1	-	-
CASSEWETSGETQYF	TGTGCCAGCAGTGAATGGGAGACTAGCGGGGAGACCCAGTACTTC	TRBV2	TRBJ2-5	once	TRBD2
CASSVGASVETQYF	TGTGCCAGCAGCGTAGGAGCCTCGGTAGAGACCCAGTACTTC	TRBV9	TRBJ2-5	-	-
CASSLGDGELFF	TGTGCCAGCAGCCTCGGGGACGGGGAGCTGTTTTTT	TRBV7-9	TRBJ2-2	-	-